The sequence of this T cell receptor (beta chain) was determined in a study of T cells in Graves' hyperthyroidism and ophthalmopathy. Study details: Specimen type is peripheral blood, collected at initial diagnosis prior to any treatment.

The length of the CDR3 is 18 residues. V trimming: 5 bases; J trimming: 0 bases; junction bases outside the gene matches: 10. The germline CDR1 and CDR2 sequences are SGHAT and FQNNGV. For the diagnoses, clinical symptoms, serum thyroxine and TRAb, thyroid ultrasound and orbital computed tomography were used. Ten or more counts support this clonotype. Amplified regions were TCR beta CDR3 sequences from RNA transcripts. In the first-round RT-PCR of the TCR CDR3, the HTBI primer set was used. TCRdb re-called the multiplex PCR reads with MiXCR, one entry per CDR3 protein. In the table there are fewer than 450,000 distinct CDR3 sequences, about 18% of which are singletons.

This TCR was sampled from a woman in her 30s with Graves' hyperthyroidism that later progressed to Graves' ophthalmopathy. The V gene is TRBV11-2, the J gene TRBJ2-3, with TRBD2 matching 11 bases. The sequenced sample was blood. The CDR3 DNA reads as TGTGCCAGCAGCCCAGGGTTGACTAGCGGGACGAGCACAGATACGCAGTATTTT. This codes for CASSPGLTSGTSTDTQYF.